What follows is one T cell receptor (beta chain) and its context. Its antigen remains unidentified. No much larger clonotype is one base removed from it; base qualities were not supplied. These data are taken from a study of response to subunit inactivated influenza vaccine (dated by TCRdb to 2017 to 2018). Regarding the study in general: The study used deep quantitative T cell receptor repertoire profiling to track responses to a trivalent subunit inactivated influenza vaccine.

Library generation was performed with RT-PCR. TCRdb lists the instrument as Illumina HiSeq 2500. The public reads were run again by TCRdb, first through fastp at Q25 and then through MiXCR, and only productive beta chains were kept. Entries are consolidated by CDR3 protein sequence, retaining the most common genes and DNA. The sample data list about 190,000 distinct CDR3 sequences, and approximately 15% of these were observed just once. The leading ten clones occupy approximately 30% of the sample. Reading from cysteine to phenylalanine, the CDR3 counts 14 amino acids. This entry keeps only the CDR3 DNA: 42 bases, framed from base 1. CDR1 and CDR2 were assigned from the germline V gene (reference sequence) as LNHNV and YYDKDF. The trim is 1 base for V and 8 bases for J, with a gap of 12 bases between the germline ends. Results the study describes overall, beyond this receptor: It was suggested by the authors that each seasonal influenza vaccination may recruit only a limited number of new T cells.

This TCR was recovered from a middle-aged man who received an inactivated influenza vaccine. Donor details come from another sample of the same person, matched by shared clones. Rearrangement joined TRBV15 to TRBJ2-1; a tentative D call is TRBD1 (7 bases match). This specimen was CD8+ T cells sorted from PBMCs, taken roughly 5 days after vaccination. The DNA sequence is as follows: TGTGCCACCAGCAGAGGGCAGGGGGGCGATGAGCAGTTCTTC. This sequence encodes CATSRGQGGDEQFF.